This TCR beta chain was recorded in a study of vaccination effects on CD4 cells after COVID-19. Sequenced by immunoSEQ multiplex PCR; TCRdb stores in-frame clones only, minus some. This table has roughly 59,000 clones, about 73% appearing once. The CDR3 loop spans 13 amino acids. The V gene lost 4 bases and the J gene lost 3 bases, with 7 bases spanning the gap. Germline lookup yields CDR1 LGHDT and CDR2 YNNKEL (reference sequence). Study results and caveats: Early timepoints after infection were absent, and convalescent patients were few in the study. At late timepoints after vaccination, vaccine- and infection-induced clones shrank markedly. In healthy vaccinees, only 1 of 255 vaccine-induced clones cross-reacted with common cold coronaviruses.

Viral peptide pool expansion of antigen-specific CD4+ T cells preceded sequencing in the ViraFEST assay. Scientists isolated CD4+ T cells after a roughly 9-day culture period ended. The participants, recipients of two vaccine doses, got either BNT162b2 or mRNA-1273. Cultures received IL-2 medium that replaced half the medium on days 3 and 7. As for this clone: Its antigen is still unknown.

Source: CD4+ T cells from PBMCs cultured with HCoV-OC43 spike peptides, taken after COVID-19 vaccination. Subset noted: HCoV-OC43 spike overlapping peptide pool stimulation. This TCR derives from a human donor who received a COVID-19 vaccine. The rearrangement joins TRBV3-1 (or the pseudogene TRBV3-2) to TRBJ1-3; D is uncertain. CDR3 bases: TGTGCCAGCAGCCCCCGGGGTGGAAACACCATATATTTT. Its translation is CASSPRGGNTIYF.